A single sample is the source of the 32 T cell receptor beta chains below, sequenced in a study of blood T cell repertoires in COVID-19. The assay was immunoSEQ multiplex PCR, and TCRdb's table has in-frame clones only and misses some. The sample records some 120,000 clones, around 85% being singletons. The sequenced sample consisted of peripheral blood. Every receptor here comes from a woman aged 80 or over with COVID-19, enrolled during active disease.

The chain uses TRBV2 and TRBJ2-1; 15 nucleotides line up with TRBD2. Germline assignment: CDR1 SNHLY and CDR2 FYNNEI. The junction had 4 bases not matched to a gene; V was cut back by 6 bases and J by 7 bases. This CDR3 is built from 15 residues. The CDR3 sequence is CASSGGTSGRNEQFF. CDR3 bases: TGTGCCAGCAGCGGCGGGACTAGCGGGAGGAATGAGCAGTTCTTC. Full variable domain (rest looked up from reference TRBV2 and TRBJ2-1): EPEVTQTPSHQVTQMGQEVILRCVPISNHLYFYWYRQILGQKVEFLVSFYNNEISEKSEIFDDQFSVERPDGSNFTLKIRSTKLEDSAMYFCASSGGTSGRNEQFFGPGTRLTVL.

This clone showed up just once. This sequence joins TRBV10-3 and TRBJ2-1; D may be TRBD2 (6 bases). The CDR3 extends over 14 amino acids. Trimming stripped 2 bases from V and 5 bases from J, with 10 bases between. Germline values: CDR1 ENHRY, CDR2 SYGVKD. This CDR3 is CAISEASGHNEQFF. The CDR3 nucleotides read TGTGCCATCAGTGAGGCCAGCGGGCACAATGAGCAGTTCTTC.

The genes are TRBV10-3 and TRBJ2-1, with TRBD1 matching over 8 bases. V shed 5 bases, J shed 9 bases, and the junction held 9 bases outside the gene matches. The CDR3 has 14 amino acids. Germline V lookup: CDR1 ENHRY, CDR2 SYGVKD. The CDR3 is CAISSTGVLGEQFF. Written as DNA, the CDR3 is TGTGCCATCAGTTCGACAGGGGTCTTGGGTGAGCAGTTCTTC.

Here the CDR3 reads CASSLERQGRQPQHF. The CDR3 DNA reads as TGTGCCAGCAGCTTGGAGCGCCAGGGGAGACAGCCCCAGCATTTT. The chain is built from TRBV5-8 and TRBJ1-5, with D perhaps TRBD1 (6 bases). Trimming took off 0 bases at V and 7 bases at J, with 14 bases between the two ends. CDR3 size: 15 residues. The V gene's germline CDR1 is SGHTS and CDR2 YDEGEE.

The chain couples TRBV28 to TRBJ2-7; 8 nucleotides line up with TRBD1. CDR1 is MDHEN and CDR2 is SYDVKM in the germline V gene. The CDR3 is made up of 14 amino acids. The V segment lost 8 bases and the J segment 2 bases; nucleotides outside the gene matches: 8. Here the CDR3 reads CASCVGQETYEQYF. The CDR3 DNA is TGTGCCAGCTGTGTGGGACAGGAGACCTACGAGCAGTACTTC.

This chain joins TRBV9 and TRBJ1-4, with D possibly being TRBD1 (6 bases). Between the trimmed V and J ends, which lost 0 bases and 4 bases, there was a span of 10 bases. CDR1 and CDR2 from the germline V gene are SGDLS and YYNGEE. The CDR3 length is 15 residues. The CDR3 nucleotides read TGTGCCAGCAGCGTAGAAGGGGGAAATAATGAAAAACTGTTTTTT. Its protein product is CASSVEGGNNEKLFF. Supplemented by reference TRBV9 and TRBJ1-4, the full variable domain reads DSGVTQTPKHLITATGQRVTLRCSPRSGDLSVYWYQQSLDQGLQFLIQYYNGEERAKGNILERFSAQQFPDLHSELNLSSLELGDSALYFCASSVEGGNNEKLFFGSGTQLSVL.

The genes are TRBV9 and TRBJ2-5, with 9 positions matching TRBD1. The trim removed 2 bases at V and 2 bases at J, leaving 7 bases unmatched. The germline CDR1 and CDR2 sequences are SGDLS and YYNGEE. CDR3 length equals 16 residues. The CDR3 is CASSVTGGVGQETQYF. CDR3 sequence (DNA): TGTGCCAGCAGCGTTACAGGGGGCGTTGGGCAAGAGACCCAGTACTTC.

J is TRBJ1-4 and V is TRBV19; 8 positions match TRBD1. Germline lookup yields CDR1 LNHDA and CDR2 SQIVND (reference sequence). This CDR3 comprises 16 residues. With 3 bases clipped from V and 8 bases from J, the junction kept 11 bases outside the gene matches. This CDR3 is CASSIGTGQRYEKLFF. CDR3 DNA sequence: TGTGCCAGTAGTATTGGGACAGGCCAACGGTACGAAAAACTGTTTTTT. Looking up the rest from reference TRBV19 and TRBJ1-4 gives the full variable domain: DGGITQSPKYLFRKEGQNVTLSCEQNLNHDAMYWYRQDPGQGLRLIYYSQIVNDFQKGDIAEGYSVSREKKESFPLTVTSAQKNPTAFYLCASSIGTGQRYEKLFFGSGTQLSVL.

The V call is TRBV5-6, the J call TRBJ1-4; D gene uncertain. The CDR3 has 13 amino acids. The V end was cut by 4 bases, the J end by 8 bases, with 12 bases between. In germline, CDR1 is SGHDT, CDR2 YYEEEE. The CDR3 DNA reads TGTGCCAGCAGCGCGTGGATGCGGGAAAAACTGTTTTTT. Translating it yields CASSAWMREKLFF.

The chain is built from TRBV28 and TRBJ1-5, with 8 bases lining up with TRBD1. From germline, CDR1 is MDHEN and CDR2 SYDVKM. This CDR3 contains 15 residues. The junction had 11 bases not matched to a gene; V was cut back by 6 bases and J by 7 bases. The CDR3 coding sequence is TGTGCCAGCAGCCATGGACAGGGATATTCCCAGCCCCAGCATTTT. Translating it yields CASSHGQGYSQPQHF.

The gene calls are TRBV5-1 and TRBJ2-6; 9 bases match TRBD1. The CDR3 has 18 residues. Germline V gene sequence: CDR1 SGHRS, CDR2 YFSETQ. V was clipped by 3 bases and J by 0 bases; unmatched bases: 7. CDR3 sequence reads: CASSSATGGPSGANVLTF. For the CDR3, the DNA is TGCGCCAGCAGCTCCGCGACAGGGGGACCCTCTGGGGCCAACGTCCTGACTTTC.

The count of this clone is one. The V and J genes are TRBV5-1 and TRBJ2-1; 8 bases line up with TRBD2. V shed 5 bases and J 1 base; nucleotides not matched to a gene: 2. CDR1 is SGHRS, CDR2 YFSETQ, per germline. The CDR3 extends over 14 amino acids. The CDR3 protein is CASRLAESYNEQFF. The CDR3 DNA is TGCGCCAGCAGACTAGCGGAATCCTACAATGAGCAGTTCTTC.

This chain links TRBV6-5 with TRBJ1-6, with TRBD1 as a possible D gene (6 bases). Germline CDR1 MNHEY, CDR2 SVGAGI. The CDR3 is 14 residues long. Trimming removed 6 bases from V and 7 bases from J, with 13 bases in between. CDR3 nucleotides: TGTGCCAGCAGAACGGCCCAGGGGAATTCACCCCTCCACTTT. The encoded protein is CASRTAQGNSPLHF.

The CDR3, as DNA: TGTGCCAGCAGTCAATCACTAGCGGGAGTACAGGACGAGCAGTACTTC. Translating it yields CASSQSLAGVQDEQYF. The chain employs TRBV2 and TRBJ2-7; 11 bases map to TRBD2. Per the germline V gene, CDR1 is SNHLY and CDR2 is FYNNEI. The length of the CDR3 is 16 residues. V shed 5 bases and J 5 bases; nucleotides not matched to a gene: 11.

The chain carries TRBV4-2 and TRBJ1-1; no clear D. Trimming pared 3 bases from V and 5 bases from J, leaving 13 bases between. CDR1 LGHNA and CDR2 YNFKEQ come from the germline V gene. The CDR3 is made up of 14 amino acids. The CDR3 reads CASSQEGVETEAFF. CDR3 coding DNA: TGTGCCAGCAGCCAGGAGGGTGTTGAGACTGAAGCTTTCTTT.

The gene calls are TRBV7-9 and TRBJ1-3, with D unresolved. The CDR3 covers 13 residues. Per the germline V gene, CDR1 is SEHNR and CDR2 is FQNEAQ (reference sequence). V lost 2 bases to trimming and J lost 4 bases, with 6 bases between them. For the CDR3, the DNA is TGTGCCAGCAGCTTAACGGAGGGAAACACCATATATTTT. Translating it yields CASSLTEGNTIYF.

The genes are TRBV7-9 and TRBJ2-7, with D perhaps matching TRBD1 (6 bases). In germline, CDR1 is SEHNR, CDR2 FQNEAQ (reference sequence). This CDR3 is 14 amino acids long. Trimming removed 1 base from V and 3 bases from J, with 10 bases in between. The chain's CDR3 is CASSLGRGRYEQYF. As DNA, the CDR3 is TGTGCCAGCAGCTTAGGCAGGGGTCGCTACGAGCAGTACTTC.

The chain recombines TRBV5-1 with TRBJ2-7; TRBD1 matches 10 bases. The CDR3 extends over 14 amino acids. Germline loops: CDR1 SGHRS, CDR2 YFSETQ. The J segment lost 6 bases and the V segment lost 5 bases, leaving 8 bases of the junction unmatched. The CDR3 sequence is CASRLGQGEREQYF. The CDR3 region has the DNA TGCGCCAGCAGATTAGGACAGGGGGAACGCGAGCAGTACTTC. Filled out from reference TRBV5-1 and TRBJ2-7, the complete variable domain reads KAGVTQTPRYLIKTRGQQVTLSCSPISGHRSVSWYQQTPGQGLQFLFEYFSETQRNKGNFPGRFSGRQFSNSRSEMNVSTLELGDSALYLCASRLGQGEREQYFGPGTRLTVT.

The CDR3 DNA follows: TGTGCCACCTCTTTGGGACAGGGGACAGATACGCAGTATTTT. Protein product: CATSLGQGTDTQYF. The V call is TRBV9, the J call TRBJ2-3; 10 bases are a match to TRBD1. The CDR3 is 14 residues long. Germline V gene sequence: CDR1 SGDLS, CDR2 YYNGEE. Trimming cost V 9 bases and J 3 bases; bases outside gene matches: 7.

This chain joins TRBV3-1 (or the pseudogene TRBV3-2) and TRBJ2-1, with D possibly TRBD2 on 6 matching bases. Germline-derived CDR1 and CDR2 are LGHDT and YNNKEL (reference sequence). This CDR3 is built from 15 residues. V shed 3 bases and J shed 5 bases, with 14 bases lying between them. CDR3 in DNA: TGTGCCAGCAGCCAGAGGGACTCATTCGACAATGAGCAGTTCTTC. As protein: CASSQRDSFDNEQFF.

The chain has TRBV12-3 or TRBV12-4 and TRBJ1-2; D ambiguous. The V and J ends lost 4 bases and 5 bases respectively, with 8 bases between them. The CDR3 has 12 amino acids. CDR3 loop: CASSSEVYGYTF. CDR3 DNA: TGTGCCAGCAGTTCGGAGGTTTATGGCTACACCTTC.

The CDR3 loop reads CASSPQREAYNEQFF. Written as DNA, the CDR3 is TGCGCCAGCAGCCCCCAGCGGGAGGCGTACAATGAGCAGTTCTTC. The chain has TRBV4-3 and TRBJ2-1, with 9 bases identical to TRBD2. The CDR3 runs 15 residues. Germline values: CDR1 LGHNA, CDR2 YSLEER. Trimming removed 4 bases from V and 4 bases from J; junction bases left unmatched: 5.

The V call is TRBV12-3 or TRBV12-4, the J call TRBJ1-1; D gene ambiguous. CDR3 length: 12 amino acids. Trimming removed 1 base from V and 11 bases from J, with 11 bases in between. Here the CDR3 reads CASSLDVSGAFF. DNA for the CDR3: TGTGCCAGCAGTTTAGACGTTTCGGGGGCTTTCTTT.

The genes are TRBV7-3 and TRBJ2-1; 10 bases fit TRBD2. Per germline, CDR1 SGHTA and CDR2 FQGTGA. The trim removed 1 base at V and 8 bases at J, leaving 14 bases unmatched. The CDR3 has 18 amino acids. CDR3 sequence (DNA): TGTGCCAGCAGCTTAAGAGGGCCCCCTAGCGGGAGTGTCGATGAGCAGTTCTTC. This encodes CASSLRGPPSGSVDEQFF.

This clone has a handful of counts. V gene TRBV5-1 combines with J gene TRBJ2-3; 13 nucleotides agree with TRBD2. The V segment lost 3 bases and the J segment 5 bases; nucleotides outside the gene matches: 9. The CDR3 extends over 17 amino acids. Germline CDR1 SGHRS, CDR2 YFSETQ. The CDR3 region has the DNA TGCGCCAGCAGCTCCGGACTAGCGGGAGCCTCGGTAGATACGCAGTATTTT. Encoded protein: CASSSGLAGASVDTQYF.

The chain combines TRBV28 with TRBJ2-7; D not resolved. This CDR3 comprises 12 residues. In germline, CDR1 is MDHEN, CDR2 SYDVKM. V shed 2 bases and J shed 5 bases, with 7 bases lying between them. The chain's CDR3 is CASSLPGNEQYF. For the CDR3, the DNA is TGTGCCAGCAGTTTACCAGGAAACGAGCAGTACTTC.

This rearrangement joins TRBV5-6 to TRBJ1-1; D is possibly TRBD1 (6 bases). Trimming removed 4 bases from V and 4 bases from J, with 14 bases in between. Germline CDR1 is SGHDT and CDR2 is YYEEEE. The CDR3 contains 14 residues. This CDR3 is CASSPRGWGTEAFF. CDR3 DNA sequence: TGTGCCAGCAGCCCGAGGGGGTGGGGCACTGAAGCTTTCTTT.

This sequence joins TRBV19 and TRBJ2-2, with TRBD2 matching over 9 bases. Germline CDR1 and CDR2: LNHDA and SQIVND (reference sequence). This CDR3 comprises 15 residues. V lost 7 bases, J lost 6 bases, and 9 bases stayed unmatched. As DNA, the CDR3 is TGTGCCAGTATTAGAAGCGGGAGGATTCCCGGGGAGCTGTTTTTT. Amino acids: CASIRSGRIPGELFF.

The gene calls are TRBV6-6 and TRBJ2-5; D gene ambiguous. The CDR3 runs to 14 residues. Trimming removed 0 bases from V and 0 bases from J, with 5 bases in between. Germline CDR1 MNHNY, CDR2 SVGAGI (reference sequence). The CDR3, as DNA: TGTGCCAGCAGTTACTCAGAGTACCAAGAGACCCAGTACTTC. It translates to CASSYSEYQETQYF.

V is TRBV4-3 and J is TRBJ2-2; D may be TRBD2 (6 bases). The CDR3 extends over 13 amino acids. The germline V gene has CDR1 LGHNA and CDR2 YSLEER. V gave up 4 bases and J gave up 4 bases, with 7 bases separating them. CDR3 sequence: CASSRTITGELFF. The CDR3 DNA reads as TGCGCCAGCAGCCGGACTATCACCGGGGAGCTGTTTTTT.

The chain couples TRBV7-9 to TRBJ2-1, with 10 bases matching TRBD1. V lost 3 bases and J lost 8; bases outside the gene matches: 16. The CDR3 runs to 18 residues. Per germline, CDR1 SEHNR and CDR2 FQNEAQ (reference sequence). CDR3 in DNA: TGTGCCAGCAGCTTTAGTCCCTCCCGGGACAGGGGCCTGGATGAGCAGTTCTTC. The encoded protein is CASSFSPSRDRGLDEQFF.

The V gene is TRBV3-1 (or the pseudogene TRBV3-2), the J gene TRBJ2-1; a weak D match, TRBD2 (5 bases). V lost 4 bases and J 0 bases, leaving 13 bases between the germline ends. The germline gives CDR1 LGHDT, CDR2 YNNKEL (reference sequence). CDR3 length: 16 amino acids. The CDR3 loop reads CASSRPTRASYNEQFF. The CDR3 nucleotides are TGTGCCAGCAGCCGACCTACTAGAGCCTCCTACAATGAGCAGTTCTTC.